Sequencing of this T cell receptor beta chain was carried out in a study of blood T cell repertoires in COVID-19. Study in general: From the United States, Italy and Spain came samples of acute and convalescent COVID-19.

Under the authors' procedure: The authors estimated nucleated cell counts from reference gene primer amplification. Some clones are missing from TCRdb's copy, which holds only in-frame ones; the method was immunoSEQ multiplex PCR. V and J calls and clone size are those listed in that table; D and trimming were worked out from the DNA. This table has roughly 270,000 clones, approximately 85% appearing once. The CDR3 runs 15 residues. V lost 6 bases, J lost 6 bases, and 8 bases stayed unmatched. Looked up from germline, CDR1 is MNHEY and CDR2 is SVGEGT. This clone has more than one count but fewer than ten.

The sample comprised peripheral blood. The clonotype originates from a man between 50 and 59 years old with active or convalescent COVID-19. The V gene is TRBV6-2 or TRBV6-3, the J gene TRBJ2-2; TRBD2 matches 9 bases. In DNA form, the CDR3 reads TGTGCCAGCAGCCTAGCGGGACTAGTATCCGGGGAGCTGTTTTTT. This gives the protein CASSLAGLVSGELFF.